Listed below are T cell receptor beta chains from one sample, sequenced in a study of Graves' ophthalmopathy and Graves' hyperthyroidism. TCRdb itself ran the multiplex PCR reads through MiXCR, one entry per CDR3 protein. Of hundreds of thousands of distinct CDR3 sequences listed, over 20% are singletons. Material for sequencing was peripheral blood. All receptors come from a woman aged 18-29 years with stable Graves' hyperthyroidism. Each CDR3 is given with its conserved first and last residue. The order of the fields is V gene, clone size, D gene, J gene, CDR3 protein, CDR3 DNA. D genes are given only for firm matches. Clone size, where shown, is once, few, many, or a class for clones that have expanded.

>TRBV6-5|many|NA|TRBJ2-7
CASSYSQGGEQYF
TGTGCCAGCAGTTACTCGCAGGGTGGGGAGCAGTACTTC
>TRBV5-1|many|NA|TRBJ1-5
CASSLYGDQPQHF
TGCGCCAGCAGCTTGTATGGGGATCAGCCCCAGCATTTT
>TRBV4-2|NA|TRBD1|TRBJ1-5
CASALNLGTGGPYSNQPQHF
TGTGCCAGCGCCCTAAATCTCGGGACAGGGGGACCCTATAGCAATCAGCCCCAGCATTTT
>TRBV29-1|many|TRBD2|TRBJ2-7
CSVVVKRERHGEQYF
TGCAGCGTTGTGGTAAAGCGGGAGCGACACGGCGAGCAGTACTTC
>TRBV6-2/TRBV6-3|many|NA|TRBJ2-7
CASSSRDTYEQYF
TGTGCCAGCAGTTCACGGGACACCTACGAGCAGTACTTC
>TRBV7-9|many|NA|TRBJ2-7
CASSDGLSSYEQYF
TGTGCCAGCAGCGATGGACTATCCTCCTACGAGCAGTACTTC
>TRBV6-5|many|NA|TRBJ2-2
CASSYGRGRDGELFF
TGTGCCAGCAGTTACGGGAGGGGGCGGGACGGGGAGCTGTTTTTT
>TRBV7-9|NA|TRBD1|TRBJ2-5
CASSLGDRLAETQYF
TGTGCCAGCAGCTTGGGGGACAGGCTGGCAGAGACCCAGTACTTC
>TRBV7-2|many|TRBD2|TRBJ2-5
CASSLVLAFQETQYF
TGTGCCAGCAGCTTAGTACTAGCGTTTCAAGAGACCCAGTACTTC
>TRBV20-1|few|NA|TRBJ2-5
CSASRGQGFETQYF
TGCAGTGCCTCCCGGGGGCAGGGATTTGAGACCCAGTACTTC
>TRBV28|NA|NA|TRBJ2-5
CASSTSGGLGGETQYF
TGTGCCAGCAGTACCTCCGGGGGACTAGGGGGCGAGACCCAGTACTTC
>TRBV28|NA|TRBD1|TRBJ2-7
CASSIGQAYSYEQYF
TGTGCCAGCAGCATCGGACAGGCCTATTCCTACGAGCAGTACTTC
>TRBV20-1|NA|NA|TRBJ2-5
CSAMDGGETQYF
TGCAGTGCAATGGACGGTGGGGAGACCCAGTACTTC
>TRBV6-5|NA|NA|TRBJ2-4
CASSYPTASEGNIQYF
TGTGCCAGCAGTTACCCGACAGCCTCCGAGGGAAACATTCAGTACTTC
>TRBV5-1|many|TRBD1|TRBJ2-5
CASSLTGEIFVETQYF
TGCGCCAGCAGCCTGACAGGGGAGATTTTCGTGGAGACCCAGTACTTC
>TRBV3-1|many|NA|TRBJ2-5
CASREIGGWETQYF
TGTGCCAGCAGGGAAATCGGGGGCTGGGAGACCCAGTACTTC
>TRBV10-3|many|NA|TRBJ2-5
CAISEIRTETQYF
TGTGCCATCAGTGAGATTAGGACCGAGACCCAGTACTTC
>TRBV13|NA|NA|TRBJ1-1
CASSPTIVGMNTDAFF
TGTGCCAGCAGTCCCACCATAGTGGGGATGAACACTGATGCTTTCTTT
>TRBV24-1|few|NA|TRBJ2-4
CATSDWPRGNIKYF
TGTGCCACCAGTGATTGGCCCCGGGGGAACATTAAGTACTTC
>TRBV27|many|NA|TRBJ1-2
CASTTSGTIIFRSYGYTF
TGTGCCAGCACCACCTCCGGGACAATTATTTTCCGAAGCTATGGCTACACCTTC